The 7 T cell receptor beta chains reported below all come from one sample, sequenced in a study of blood T cell repertoires in COVID-19. Method: immunoSEQ multiplex PCR; TCRdb's copy keeps in-frame clones and lacks some. Of a few hundred thousand clones detected, roughly 91% appear once; the ten largest clones hold 1.2%. Input material: PBMCs or T cells enriched from blood (not recorded which). All receptors derive from a woman younger than 35 who had recovered from COVID-19.

The J gene is TRBJ2-2, the V gene TRBV5-1; TRBD2 matches 14 bases. With 2 bases clipped from V and 5 bases from J, the junction kept 8 bases outside the gene matches. In germline, CDR1 is SGHRS, CDR2 YFSETQ. There are 18 residues in the CDR3. CDR3 protein: CASSFRTSGGSRTGELFF. In DNA, the CDR3 is TGCGCCAGCAGCTTTCGGACTAGCGGGGGGTCGAGGACCGGGGAGCTGTTTTTT.

The rearrangement links TRBV5-1 to TRBJ2-7; TRBD1 matches 9 bases. There are 14 residues in the CDR3. Germline loops: CDR1 SGHRS, CDR2 YFSETQ. Trimming took 4 bases from V and 3 from J; bases not matched to a gene: 5. The CDR3 nucleotides read TGCGCCAGCAGCCACGGGACAGGGAACTACGAGCAGTACTTC. This sequence encodes CASSHGTGNYEQYF.

The chain couples TRBV30 to TRBJ1-1, with a possible D match to TRBD1 (5 bases). V was cut by 0 bases and J by 6 bases, with 14 bases left in between. CDR1 is GTSNPN and CDR2 is SVGIG in the germline V gene (reference sequence). The CDR3 loop spans 14 amino acids. CDR3: CAWSVRWGEAEAFF. CDR3 sequence (DNA): TGTGCCTGGAGTGTACGATGGGGCGAAGCTGAAGCTTTCTTT.

V is TRBV15 and J is TRBJ2-5; 11 bases match TRBD1. There are 16 residues in the CDR3. V lost 3 bases to trimming and J lost 3 bases; unmatched junction nucleotides: 6. The germline CDR1 and CDR2 sequences are LNHNV and YYDKDF (reference sequence). The CDR3 reads CATSRGQGVDEETQYF. The CDR3 DNA is TGTGCCACCAGCAGGGGACAGGGGGTTGATGAAGAGACCCAGTACTTC.

The V call is TRBV25-1, the J call TRBJ1-4; D gene uncertain. Trimming pared 2 bases from V and 9 bases from J, leaving 22 bases between. The germline CDR1 and CDR2 sequences are MGHDK and SYGVNS. CDR3 length equals 17 residues. CDR3 amino acids: CASSEPSGDTRVKKLFF. DNA for the CDR3: TGTGCCAGCAGTGAACCTTCTGGTGACACTCGAGTAAAAAAACTGTTTTTT.

This clone has only one observation. The chain has TRBV2 and TRBJ1-4; possibly TRBD1 for D (5 bases). CDR1 is SNHLY and CDR2 is FYNNEI in the germline V gene. With 5 bases removed from V and 3 bases from J, the gap between germline ends came to 10 bases. The CDR3 has 14 amino acids. CDR3 bases: TGTGCCAGCAGTTTCAGGGAGGCTAATGAAAAACTGTTTTTT. Protein product: CASSFREANEKLFF.

This chain links TRBV7-9 with TRBJ1-2; D possibly corresponds to TRBD1 (5 bases). The CDR3 consists of 17 residues. CDR1 is SEHNR and CDR2 is FQNEAQ in the germline V gene (reference sequence). Trimming left V 5 bases short and J 5 bases short, with 24 bases between. CDR3: CASSPLGGDRSGYGYTF. DNA of the CDR3: TGTGCCAGCAGCCCTCTCGGGGGGGACCGCTCTGGGTATGGCTACACCTTC.